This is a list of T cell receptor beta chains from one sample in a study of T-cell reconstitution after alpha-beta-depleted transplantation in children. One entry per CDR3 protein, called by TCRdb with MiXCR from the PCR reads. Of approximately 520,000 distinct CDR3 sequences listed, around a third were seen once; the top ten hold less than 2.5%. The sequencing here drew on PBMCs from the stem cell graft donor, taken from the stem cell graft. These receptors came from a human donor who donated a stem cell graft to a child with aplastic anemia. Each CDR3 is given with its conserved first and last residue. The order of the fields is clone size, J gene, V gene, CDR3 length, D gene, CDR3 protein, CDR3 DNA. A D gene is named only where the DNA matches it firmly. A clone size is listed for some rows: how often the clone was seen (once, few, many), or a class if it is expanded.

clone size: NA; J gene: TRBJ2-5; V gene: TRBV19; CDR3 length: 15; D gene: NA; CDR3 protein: CASSPPHRVGETQYF; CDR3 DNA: TGTGCCAGTAGTCCTCCTCACCGGGTTGGGGAGACCCAGTACTTC
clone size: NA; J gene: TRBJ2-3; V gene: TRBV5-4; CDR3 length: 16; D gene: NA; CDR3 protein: CASSLALNVGTDTQYF; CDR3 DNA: TGTGCCAGCAGCTTGGCCTTGAATGTAGGCACAGATACGCAGTATTTT
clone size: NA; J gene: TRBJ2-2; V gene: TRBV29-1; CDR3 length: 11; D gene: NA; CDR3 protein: CSVRYTGELFF; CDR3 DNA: TGCAGCGTACGGTACACCGGGGAGCTGTTTTTT
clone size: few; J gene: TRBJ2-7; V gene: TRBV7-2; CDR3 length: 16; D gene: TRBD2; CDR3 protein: CASSLPLGGSSYEQYF; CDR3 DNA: TGTGCCAGCAGCCTCCCCCTCGGCGGGAGCTCCTACGAGCAGTACTTC
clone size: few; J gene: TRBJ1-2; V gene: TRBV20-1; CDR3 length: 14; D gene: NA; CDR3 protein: CSADRPRENYGYTF; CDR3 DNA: TGCAGTGCGGACAGACCCAGGGAGAACTATGGCTACACCTTC
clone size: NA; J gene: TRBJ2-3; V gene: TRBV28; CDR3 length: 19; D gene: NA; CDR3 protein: CASSLRALGTRLSTDTQYF; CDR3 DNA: TGTGCCAGCAGTTTACGCGCTTTAGGTACGAGACTCAGCACAGATACGCAGTATTTT
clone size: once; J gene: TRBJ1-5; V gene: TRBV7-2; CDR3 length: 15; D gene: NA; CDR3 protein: CASSLVRDSNQPQHF; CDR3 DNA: TGTGCCAGCAGCTTAGTCAGAGATAGCAATCAGCCCCAGCATTTT
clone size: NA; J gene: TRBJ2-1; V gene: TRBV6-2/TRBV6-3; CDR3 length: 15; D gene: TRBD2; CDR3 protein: CASRRTSGVYNEQFF; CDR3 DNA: TGTGCCAGCAGGCGAACTAGCGGTGTATACAATGAGCAGTTCTTC
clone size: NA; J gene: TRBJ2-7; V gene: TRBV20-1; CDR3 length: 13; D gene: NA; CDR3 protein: CSARAVGGYEQYF; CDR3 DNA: TGCAGTGCTAGAGCGGTAGGGGGATACGAGCAGTACTTC
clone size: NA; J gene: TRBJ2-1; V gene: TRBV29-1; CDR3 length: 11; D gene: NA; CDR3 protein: CSVRLNNEQFF; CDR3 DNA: TGCAGCGTTCGACTAAACAATGAGCAGTTCTTC
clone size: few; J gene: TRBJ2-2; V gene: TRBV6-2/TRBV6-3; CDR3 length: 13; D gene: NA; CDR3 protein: CASSYSRIGELFF; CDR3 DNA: TGTGCCAGCAGTTACTCGAGAATCGGGGAGCTGTTTTTT
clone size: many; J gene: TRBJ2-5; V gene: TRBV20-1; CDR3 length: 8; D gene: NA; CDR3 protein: CSANSGDF; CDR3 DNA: TGCAGTGCTAACTCGGGGGACTTC
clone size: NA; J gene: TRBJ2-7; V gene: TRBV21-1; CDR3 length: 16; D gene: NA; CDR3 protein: CASSKVGRFSSYEQYF; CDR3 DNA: TGTGCCAGCAGCAAGGTAGGACGTTTTAGCTCCTACGAGCAGTACTTC
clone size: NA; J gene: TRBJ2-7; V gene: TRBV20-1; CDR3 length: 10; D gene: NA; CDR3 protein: CSATFYEQYF; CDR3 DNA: TGCAGTGCTACTTTCTACGAGCAGTACTTC
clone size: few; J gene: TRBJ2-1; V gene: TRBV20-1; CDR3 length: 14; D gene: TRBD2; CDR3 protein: CSAYPGLVTNEQFF; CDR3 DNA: TGCAGTGCCTACCCGGGACTAGTCACAAATGAGCAGTTCTTC
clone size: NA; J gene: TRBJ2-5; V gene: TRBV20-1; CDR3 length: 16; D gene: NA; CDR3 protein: CSAEHHRGLVGETQYF; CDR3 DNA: TGCAGTGCTGAGCATCACCGGGGGTTAGTGGGAGAGACCCAGTACTTC
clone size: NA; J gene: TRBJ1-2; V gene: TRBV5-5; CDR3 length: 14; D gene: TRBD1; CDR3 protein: CASSLEGASYGYTF; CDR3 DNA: TGTGCCAGCAGCTTAGAGGGGGCATCCTATGGCTACACCTTC